This T cell receptor (beta chain) was identified during a study of T cells in Graves' hyperthyroidism and ophthalmopathy. Study as a whole: Once the initial diagnosis was made, peripheral blood was obtained before any treatment. Study-wide points: Among thyroid clonotypes expanded above 0.001, most also appeared in blood. Before onset, ophthalmopathy was predicted by the model a median around 6.5 months earlier.

The authors took PBMCs from over 8.5 ml fresh peripheral blood. This clonotype was found many times. The antigen is not known. The germline V gene has CDR1 MDHEN and CDR2 SYDVKM. CDR3 length equals 12 residues. V was trimmed by 4 bases and J by 5 bases, leaving 9 bases between them. Amplified TCR beta CDR3 regions came from RNA transcripts. The HTBI primer set drove a first-round RT-PCR of the TCR CDR3. TCRdb called the multiplex PCR reads again in MiXCR, with one record for every CDR3 protein. The table includes fewer than 550,000 distinct CDR3 sequences, approximately 15% detected once. This sequence originates from a woman aged 18-29 years with Graves' hyperthyroidism. Sequenced sample: blood. This chain uses TRBV28 with TRBJ2-7, with D possibly being TRBD1 (5 bases). The CDR3 region has the DNA TGTGCCAGCAGTTCACAGGATCACGAGCAGTACTTC. Its protein is CASSSQDHEQYF.